Described below is a single T cell receptor beta chain sequence and its context. The sample belongs to a study of CD8+CD57+ T cells in acquired aplastic anemia. Profiling of TCR beta VDJ combinations and CDR3 sequences used genomic DNA as template. TCRdb re-called the reads with MiXCR, one entry per CDR3 protein. The sample has approximately 200,000 distinct CDR3 sequences; 60% to 65% are singletons. The CDR3 extends over 15 amino acids. Unmatched junction bases numbered 6, after V lost 0 bases and J lost 8 bases. Per germline, CDR1 SGDLS and CDR2 YYNGEE. The source is a human donor in good health. The chain couples TRBV9 to TRBJ2-3; 10 bases align to TRBD2. The sequenced sample was sorted CD4+, CD8+, or CD8+CD57+ T cells (not recorded which) from PBMCs. For the CDR3, the DNA is TGTGCCAGCAGCGTAGGCGGGACTAGCGAAATTACGCAGTATTTT. Its translation: CASSVGGTSEITQYF.